This T cell receptor (beta chain) was documented in a study of T-cell reconstitution after alpha-beta-depleted transplantation in children. Trimming cost V 7 bases and J 4 bases; bases outside gene matches: 11. This CDR3 is 14 amino acids long. Germline V gene data show CDR1 as SQVTM and CDR2 as ANQGSEA. The TCRbeta library incorporated unique molecular identifiers. TCRdb itself ran the PCR reads through MiXCR, one entry per CDR3 protein. The repertoire includes more than 550,000 distinct CDR3 sequences, approximately 10% of them detected once, and roughly 3.9% sits in the top ten. In this sample, this clonotype turned up many times.

Sequences were derived from PBMCs from the stem cell graft donor, sampled from the stem cell graft. The sequence derives from a human donor who donated a stem cell graft to a child with acute myeloid leukemia. This sequence joins TRBV29-1 and TRBJ2-3, with 7 bases identical to TRBD2. CDR3 nucleotide sequence: TGCAGCGCCCTTGGCGGGAGAGGCGCAGATACGCAGTATTTT. Residues: CSALGGRGADTQYF.